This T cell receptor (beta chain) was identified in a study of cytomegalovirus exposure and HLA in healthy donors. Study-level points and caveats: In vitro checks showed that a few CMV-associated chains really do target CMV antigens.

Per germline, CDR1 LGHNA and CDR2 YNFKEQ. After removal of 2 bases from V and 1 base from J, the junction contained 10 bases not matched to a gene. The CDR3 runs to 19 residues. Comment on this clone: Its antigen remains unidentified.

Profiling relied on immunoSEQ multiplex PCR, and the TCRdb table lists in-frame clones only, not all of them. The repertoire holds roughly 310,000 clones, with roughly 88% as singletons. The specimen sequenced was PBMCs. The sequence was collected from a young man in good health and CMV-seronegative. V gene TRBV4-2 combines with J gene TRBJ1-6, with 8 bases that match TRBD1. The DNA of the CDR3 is TGTGCCAGCAGCCAAATCGGGACAGGCGGTTATTCCTATAATTCACCCCTCCACTTT. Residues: CASSQIGTGGYSYNSPLHF.